A single sample is the source of the 22 T cell receptor beta chains below, sequenced in a study of beta chain features in type 1 diabetes. As every portion of the isolated RNA was reverse transcribed, the sequencing read expressed TCRB transcripts. Some clones are missing from TCRdb's copy, which holds only in-frame ones; the method was immunoSEQ multiplex PCR. The data contain some 360,000 clones, over 8.5% of them singletons. General study points: In all four CD4+ subsets, TCRB CDR3 length was significantly, moderately reduced in type 1 diabetes.

Their cognate antigens are unknown. Source material: central memory CD4+ T cells from blood. All receptors come from a man younger than 45 with type 1 diabetes.

This clone was observed at least ten times. This rearrangement joins TRBV19 to TRBJ2-6; D tentatively fits TRBD1 or TRBD2 (6 bases each). Germline V gene sequence: CDR1 LNHDA, CDR2 SQIVND (reference sequence). There are 18 residues in the CDR3. Trimming took 5 bases from V and 0 from J, leaving 17 bases between them. This CDR3 reads CASSEGQGGVSGANVLTF. CDR3 coding DNA: TGTGCCAGTAGTGAGGGACAAGGAGGGGTCTCTGGGGCCAACGTCCTGACTTTC.

The chain employs TRBV30 and TRBJ1-1; D remains unclear. The V end was cut by 4 bases, the J end by 6 bases, with 15 bases between. Germline V gene lookup returns CDR1 GTSNPN and CDR2 SVGIG (reference sequence). This CDR3 is built from 13 residues. The CDR3 region is CAWTAALGAEAFF. As DNA, the CDR3 is TGTGCCTGGACAGCTGCGCTGGGAGCTGAAGCTTTCTTT.

This clone has just a few counts. The J gene is TRBJ2-3, the V gene TRBV7-2; TRBD2 matches 7 bases. This CDR3 contains 16 residues. In germline, CDR1 is SGHTA, CDR2 FQGNSA. The V segment lost 5 bases and the J segment 4 bases; nucleotides outside the gene matches: 12. CDR3 residues: CASSENRGSMADTQYF. The CDR3 DNA reads TGTGCCAGCAGCGAAAACCGCGGGAGTATGGCAGATACGCAGTATTTT.

The rearrangement joins TRBV7-2 to TRBJ2-2; 7 nucleotides match TRBD1. V was clipped by 5 bases and J by 7 bases; unmatched bases: 7. Germline V CDR1 and CDR2: SGHTA, FQGNSA. CDR3 size: 14 residues. In nucleotides, the CDR3 is TGTGCCAGCAGCCCTCAGGGGGTTGACGGGGAGCTGTTTTTT. Translating gives CASSPQGVDGELFF.

The rearrangement links TRBV6-6 to TRBJ2-7; 7 bases line up with TRBD1. This CDR3 region has 14 residues. Trimming took 2 bases from V and 0 from J; bases not matched to a gene: 1. Germline V gene sequence: CDR1 MNHNY, CDR2 SVGAGI (reference sequence). The CDR3 loop is CASSYRDSSYEQYF. The CDR3 DNA is TGTGCCAGCAGTTACAGGGACAGCTCCTACGAGCAGTACTTC.

This chain joins TRBV9 and TRBJ1-2; tentative D call: TRBD1 (5 bases). Germline values: CDR1 SGDLS, CDR2 YYNGEE. The CDR3 runs to 14 residues. Trimming left V 3 bases short and J 3 bases short, with 12 bases between. This CDR3 reads CASSEGTVDYGYTF. In DNA form, the CDR3 reads TGTGCCAGCAGCGAGGGGACGGTGGACTATGGCTACACCTTC.

This clone was counted a few times. The CDR3 coding sequence is TGTGCCAGCAGTTTGATGGGACAGGGCTCCTACGAGCAGTACTTC. Translation: CASSLMGQGSYEQYF. The chain combines TRBV28 with TRBJ2-5, with 9 bases matching TRBD1. The J call is uncertain, as TRBJ2-7 better fits the DNA end. The CDR3 runs to 15 residues. Per the germline V gene, CDR1 is MDHEN and CDR2 is SYDVKM.

This clone came up many times. In the same sample, other DNA sequences code for this CDR3. J is TRBJ2-5 and V is TRBV7-2, with D perhaps TRBD2 (6 bases). With 3 bases removed from V and 2 bases from J, the gap between germline ends came to 13 bases. Germline CDR1 is SGHTA and CDR2 is FQGNSA. The CDR3 consists of 15 residues. This CDR3 reads CASSLGGGAQETQYF. CDR3 sequence (DNA): TGTGCCAGCAGCTTGGGGGGAGGCGCTCAAGAGACCCAGTACTTC. Full variable domain (outside the CDR3, taken from reference TRBV7-2 and TRBJ2-5): GAGVSQSPSNKVTEKGKDVELRCDPISGHTALYWYRQSLGQGLEFLIYFQGNSAPDKSGLPSDRFSAERTGGSVSTLTIQRTQQEDSAVYLCASSLGGGAQETQYFGPGTRLLVL.

The chain carries TRBV6-5 and TRBJ1-5; D uncertain. V was pared by 3 bases and J by 6 bases, with 9 bases between. Germline lookup yields CDR1 MNHEY and CDR2 SVGAGI. The CDR3 loop spans 13 amino acids. CDR3: CASSYSEGQPQHF. In DNA, the CDR3 is TGTGCCAGCAGTTATTCTGAGGGTCAGCCCCAGCATTTT.

This clone was detected many times. V and J are TRBV5-4 and TRBJ2-3; 11 nucleotides match TRBD2. Germline V gene lookup returns CDR1 SGHNT and CDR2 YYREEE (reference sequence). With V trimmed by 2 bases and J by 9 bases, 8 bases remained unmatched. The CDR3 totals 15 residues. The CDR3 DNA reads TGTGCCAGCAGCTTAGGGACTAGCGGTCCCCAGACGCAGTATTTT. Translation gives CASSLGTSGPQTQYF.

The gene calls are TRBV7-9 and TRBJ1-1; D is uncertain. The CDR3 loop spans 14 amino acids. V was shortened by 5 bases and J by 10 bases, with 20 bases between the two germline ends. Germline CDR1 is SEHNR and CDR2 is FQNEAQ (reference sequence). For the CDR3, the DNA is TGTGCCAGCAGCGAGGCGGTATCCGGGATAAGAGCTTTCTTT. Amino acids: CASSEAVSGIRAFF.

The table lists this clone with many counts. The chain couples TRBV11-2 to TRBJ1-5; D perhaps matches TRBD1 (6 bases). The CDR3 length is 16 residues. Germline V CDR1 and CDR2: SGHAT, FQNNGV. The V end lost 0 bases, the J end lost 3 bases, and 12 bases lay between the germline ends. The CDR3 nucleotides are TGTGCCAGCAGCTTAGAGGGTGGACAGAACAATCAGCCCCAGCATTTT. Encoded protein: CASSLEGGQNNQPQHF.

The rearrangement joins TRBV11-1 to TRBJ2-7, with 8 bases lining up with TRBD2. The CDR3 has 13 residues. Germline lookup yields CDR1 SGHAT and CDR2 FQDESV (reference sequence). V lost 5 bases and J lost 2; bases outside the gene matches: 2. The chain's CDR3 is CASSPGGAYEQYF. CDR3 in DNA: TGTGCCAGCAGCCCGGGGGGGGCCTACGAGCAGTACTTC.

This clone showed up many times. The chain combines TRBV27 with TRBJ2-1; D is perhaps TRBD1 (6 bases). The germline gives CDR1 MNHEY, CDR2 SMNVEV (reference sequence). V was clipped by 2 bases and J by 7 bases, with 12 bases between them. The CDR3 consists of 14 residues. In DNA form, the CDR3 reads TGTGCCAGCAGTTTAAGCACGGGACAAAATGAGCAGTTCTTC. Amino acid sequence: CASSLSTGQNEQFF.

This rearrangement joins TRBV6-5 to TRBJ2-7, with 9 bases lining up with TRBD2. There are 16 residues in the CDR3. V lost 0 bases, J lost 2 bases, and 5 bases stayed unmatched. CDR1 and CDR2 from the germline V gene are MNHEY and SVGAGI. In DNA, the CDR3 is TGTGCCAGCAGTTACTCGGTTCCTAGCGGGACCTACGAGCAGTACTTC. Protein product: CASSYSVPSGTYEQYF.

As concerns this clone: Other DNA sequences in the same sample also yield this CDR3. V and J are TRBV25-1 and TRBJ2-1, with TRBD2 identical over 11 bases. CDR1 and CDR2 (germline): MGHDK, SYGVNS. The trim removed 7 bases at V and 5 bases at J, leaving 4 bases unmatched. The CDR3 runs 14 residues. CDR3 protein: CASTLAGGNNEQFF. The CDR3 coding sequence is TGTGCCAGCACGCTAGCGGGAGGTAACAATGAGCAGTTCTTC.

The V call is TRBV6-9, the J call TRBJ1-3; D not resolved. From germline, CDR1 is MNHGY and CDR2 SVAAGI. The CDR3 length is 10 residues. CDR3 loop: CAGSGNTIYF. DNA for the CDR3: TGTGCGGGTTCTGGAAACACCATATATTTT.

The V and J genes are TRBV7-3 and TRBJ2-2, with 11 bases fitting TRBD2. Germline V gives CDR1 SGHTA, CDR2 FQGTGA. With 5 bases clipped from V and 1 base from J, the junction kept 3 bases outside the gene matches. The CDR3 runs to 16 residues. The chain's CDR3 is CASSPGLAGNTGELFF. The CDR3 coding sequence is TGTGCCAGCAGCCCCGGACTAGCGGGGAACACCGGGGAGCTGTTTTTT. The full variable domain, completed using reference TRBV7-3 and TRBJ2-2, is GAGVSQTPSNKVTEKGKYVELRCDPISGHTALYWYRQSLGQGPEFLIYFQGTGAADDSGLPNDRFFAVRPEGSVSTLKIQRTERGDSAVYLCASSPGLAGNTGELFFGEGSRLTVL.

This clone was detected only a few times. J is TRBJ2-6 and V is TRBV15, with D hard to call. Germline V CDR1 and CDR2: LNHNV, YYDKDF (reference sequence). CDR3 length equals 16 residues. The germline V and J ends were trimmed by 0 bases and 0 bases, with 6 bases remaining between them. In DNA, the CDR3 is TGTGCCACCAGCAGAGAGCACCGCTCTGGGGCCAACGTCCTGACTTTC. This sequence encodes CATSREHRSGANVLTF.

This clone turned up a few times. V gene TRBV28 combines with J gene TRBJ1-5; D is uncertain. Germline V gene sequence: CDR1 MDHEN, CDR2 SYDVKM. This CDR3 has 13 residues. Trimming pared 3 bases from V and 4 bases from J, leaving 7 bases between. The CDR3 nucleotides are TGTGCCAGCAGTTTCACGCTAAATCAGCCCCAGCATTTT. Residues: CASSFTLNQPQHF. The full variable domain, in which reference TRBV28 and TRBJ1-5 provide the parts outside the CDR3, is DVKVTQSSRYLVKRTGEKVFLECVQDMDHENMFWYRQDPGLGLRLIYFSYDVKMKEKGDIPEGYSVSREKKERFSLILESASTNQTSMYLCASSFTLNQPQHFGDGTRLSIL.

This clone showed up just once. The chain carries TRBV2 and TRBJ1-3, with no clear D. Germline values: CDR1 SNHLY, CDR2 FYNNEI. The CDR3 is 13 residues long. Trimming cost V 4 bases and J 2 bases, with 6 bases left between them. CDR3 nucleotides: TGTGCCAGCAGTGGGCAGGCTGGAAACACCATATATTTT. It codes for CASSGQAGNTIYF.

This clone appeared a few times. The genes are TRBV7-3 and TRBJ2-1; 10 bases map to TRBD2. The CDR3 loop spans 14 amino acids. Per the germline V gene, CDR1 is SGHTA and CDR2 is FQGTGA. Losses at the gene ends were 6 bases for V and 5 bases for J; bases not matched to a gene: 4. Written as DNA, the CDR3 is TGTGCCAGCAGGATAGCGGGGGGACACAATGAGCAGTTCTTC. It yields the protein CASRIAGGHNEQFF.